The sequence of this TCR beta chain was determined in a study of cytomegalovirus exposure and HLA in healthy donors. This clone was counted once. Its cognate antigen is unknown. This CDR3 comprises 13 residues. From germline, CDR1 is MNHEY and CDR2 SVGAGI. V was pared by 5 bases and J by 2 bases, with 9 bases between. PCR used 60 Vbeta primers and 13 Jbeta primers. Method: immunoSEQ multiplex PCR; TCRdb's copy keeps in-frame clones and lacks some. Of 100,000 to 120,000 clones listed, 74% are singletons. Points from the study as a whole: Among TCR sequences, most were rare, though some public TCRs appeared in many donors.

Input material: PBMCs. The chain is built from TRBV6-5 and TRBJ1-1, with TRBD1 as a possible D gene (6 bases). This receptor was identified in a woman between 40 and 55 years old in good health and CMV-seropositive. The CDR3 protein is CASSGQPNTEAFF. CDR3 nucleotide sequence: TGTGCCAGCAGTGGACAGCCCAACACTGAAGCTTTCTTT.